This T cell receptor (beta chain) was retrieved from a study of PD-1 blockade in classical Hodgkin lymphoma (dated by TCRdb to about 2020). About the study as a whole: Nivolumab dosing was 3 mg/kg intravenously every 2 weeks, continuing until either disease progression or unacceptable toxicity. To define a peripheral blood immune signature of response to PD-1 blockade in classical Hodgkin lymphoma, the study combined TCR beta sequencing with CyTOF.

From the cysteine through the phenylalanine, the CDR3 covers 15 amino acids. The kept DNA is CDR3 alone, 45 bases in frame from the first base. For this chain, trimming is 4 bases at the V end and 1 base at the J end, and the number of junction bases without a gene match is 5. The germline V gene supplies CDR1 SGHRS and CDR2 YFSETQ. Of note for this clone: This receptor's antigen is unknown. Base qualities are not recorded, but no much larger clone differs from it by a single base.

This sample's time point label indicates: cycle 2 day 1 (C2D1) of nivolumab. Relapse after autologous stem cell transplantation had occurred in all trial patients, and cohorts A, B and C were distinguished by prior brentuximab vedotin exposure. The trial cohort comprised some 60 patients with relapsed/refractory classical Hodgkin lymphoma whose best overall responses were complete response, partial response or progressive disease. Trial patients were treated with single-agent nivolumab in the multi-cohort phase II CheckMate 205 trial. An independent review committee assessed best overall response using the 2007 International Working Group response criteria. Trial PBMCs were collected immediately before nivolumab initiation (C1D1) and during therapy at cycle 2 day 1 and cycle 4 day 1. Peripheral blood was collected in 8 mL Vacutainer Cell Preparation Tubes, from which PBMCs were isolated by centrifugation and then cryopreserved.

General findings and caveats noted by the study authors: By C4D1, a significant rise was seen in CD4+ TCR diversity but not in CD8+ TCR diversity (p=0.0027 vs p=0.16), and the rise was most apparent among complete responders (p=0.02). Baseline TCR diversity was reported to be lower in newly diagnosed patients than in healthy donors and to be lower still in relapsed/refractory patients. Trial patients with a complete response had baseline diversity similar to that of newly diagnosed patients, while partial responders and progressors had significantly lower diversity. Lower diversity was seen in patients whose nivolumab began less than 1 year after ASCT, and these patients were left out of later analyses so that immune reconstitution would not confound the results. The study covered only a single clinical trial cohort, and the causes of the repertoire differences, possibly disease activity or prior therapy, were still not defined.

Genomic DNA was isolated using the Qiagen DNeasy kit from unsorted PBMCs as well as from negatively selected CD4+ and CD8+ fractions. Amplification of TCR beta CDR3 regions was done by immunoSEQ multiplex PCR with primers that anneal to V and J segments. Amplification bias was minimized using a synthetic immune receptor repertoire, and residual bias was removed computationally after sequencing. Per the source publication's procedure: Custom Python scripts were used to quantify repertoire diversity as the Shannon entropy index. The unsorted, CD4+ and CD8+ repertoires were each analyzed separately, with the exception of combined analyses, where CD4+ and CD8+ sequences were merged in silico. Clonal expansion was defined as at least a 2-fold frequency increase after treatment relative to C1D1, with a pseudocount of 0.5 for undetected baseline clones. Clones with 0 or 1 copy at C1D1 were defined as singleton clones, while clones with 2 or more copies were defined as non-singleton clones. Clones expanded in unsorted samples were annotated as CD4+, CD8+ or unknown by matching protein sequences in sorted samples from the same patient. Wilcoxon tests on paired samples were used to test changes in diversity from C1D1 to C4D1. TCRdb obtained this table from immuneACCESS and retained in-frame rearrangements with V and J assigned. These tables miss some clones; where compared with another copy, unresolved V genes account for less than half of the shortfall, and the remainder is unexplained. The V and J calls and clone size were taken over from that table, and D and trimming were inferred from the DNA. This sample has about 97,000 clones in its table, and around nine tenths of those were observed once. Jointly, the top ten make up 6.5% to 7.5% of the sample.

The TCR was taken from a human donor with classical Hodgkin lymphoma. The source was peripheral blood mononuclear cells (PBMCs), collected before the second cycle of nivolumab. This chain joins TRBV5-1 to TRBJ1-1, with TRBD1 matching 9 junction bases. The CDR3 region has the sequence CASSGQGRGNTEAFF. The nucleotides read TGCGCCAGCAGCGGACAGGGGCGAGGGAACACTGAAGCTTTCTTT.